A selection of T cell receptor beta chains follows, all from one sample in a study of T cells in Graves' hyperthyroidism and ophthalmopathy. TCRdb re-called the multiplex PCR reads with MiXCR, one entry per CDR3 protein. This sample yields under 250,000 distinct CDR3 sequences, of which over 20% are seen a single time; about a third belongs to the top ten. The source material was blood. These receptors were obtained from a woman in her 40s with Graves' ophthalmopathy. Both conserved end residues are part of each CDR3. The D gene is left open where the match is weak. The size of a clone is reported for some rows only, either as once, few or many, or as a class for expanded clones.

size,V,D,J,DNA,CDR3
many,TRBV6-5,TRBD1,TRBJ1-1,TGTGCCAGCAGTTCCGCCGGGACAGGGTCTACCGAAGCTTTCTTT,CASSSAGTGSTEAFF
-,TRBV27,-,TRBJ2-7,TGTGCCAGCATGGACGACTACGAGCAGTACTTC,CASMDDYEQYF
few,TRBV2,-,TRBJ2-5,TGTGCGAGCAAGGGGCAGCTTTTACTTCAAGAGACCCAGTACTTC,CASKGQLLLQETQYF
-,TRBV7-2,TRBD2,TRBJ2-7,TGTGCCAGCAGCTTTCGTGGGATCGGGGAGGGCGAGCAGTACTTC,CASSFRGIGEGEQYF
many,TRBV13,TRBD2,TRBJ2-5,TGTGCCAGCAGCTCAGGACTAGATCTACAAGAGACCCAGTACTTC,CASSSGLDLQETQYF
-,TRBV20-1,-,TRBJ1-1,TGCAGGGGGGCAGGGAGCGTAACTGAAGCTTTCTTT,CRGAGSVTEAFF
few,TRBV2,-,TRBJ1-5,TGTGCCAGCAGTGAAGCTATAGGACAGTATAGCAATCAGCCCCAGCATTTT,CASSEAIGQYSNQPQHF
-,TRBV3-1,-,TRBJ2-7,TGTGCCAGCAGCCAAGACGTCAGGGGGGGCGAGCAGTACTTC,CASSQDVRGGEQYF
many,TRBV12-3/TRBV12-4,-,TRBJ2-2,TGTGCCAGCTCCCTGGACAGCGGCACCGGGGAGCTGTTTTTT,CASSLDSGTGELFF
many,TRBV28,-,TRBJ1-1,TGTGCCAGCAGTCCATGGGGGATGCGAGGCTCTGAAGCTTTCTTT,CASSPWGMRGSEAFF